This T cell receptor beta chain was sequenced for a study of CXCR3-negative and CXCR3-positive naive CD8 T cells. Points on this clonotype: What it binds is unknown.

5' RACE with UMI labels generated the TRB cDNA libraries. TCRdb processed the 5' RACE reads again and assigns one entry to each CDR3 protein, with no DNA. Its listing shows some 54,000 distinct CDR3 sequences. General study points: Relative to CXCR3-negative naive cells, CXCR3-positive naive cells had more hydrophobic TRB CDR3s.

The CDR3 consists of 15 residues. The V gene's germline CDR1 is DFQATT and CDR2 SNEGSKA (reference sequence). This sequence joins TRBV20-1 and TRBJ1-5; TCRdb's D call, TRBD1, is unchecked because there is no DNA. The sequence was obtained from a human donor in good health. Some clones in this sample may be carry-over from other donors' samples. The specimen was naive CXCR3+ CD8+ T cells from blood. Subset in this sample: CD45RO-CCR7+CD27+CD95- naive CD8+ T cells expressing CXCR3 (TNR3+). The CDR3 is CSAKTEGYGNQPQHF.